This T cell receptor (beta chain) was sequenced in a study of blood T cell repertoires in COVID-19. Study-level information: The United States, Italy and Spain provided the acute and convalescent COVID-19 samples.

The data were produced by immunoSEQ multiplex PCR, yet TCRdb's version contains in-frame clones alone and is incomplete. The sample includes more than 100,000 clones, nearly 90% seen only once; the top ten take 3.8%. Seattle's enrolled individuals joined amid active infection and were then monitored longitudinally. Germline V lookup: CDR1 SGHTA, CDR2 FQGNSA. Trimming removed 5 bases from V and 5 bases from J, with 9 bases in between. The CDR3 spans 12 residues. The source of this sequence is a woman in her sixties or seventies with COVID-19, enrolled during active disease. The sample was peripheral blood. The rearrangement uses TRBV7-2 and TRBJ1-1, with D perhaps TRBD1 (5 bases). The CDR3 here is CASSPDTTEAFF. For the CDR3, the DNA is TGTGCCAGCAGCCCGGACACAACTGAAGCTTTCTTT.